One sample yielded the 16 T cell receptor beta chains listed below, sequenced in a study of CD4 T cells in relation to SARS-CoV-2 and coronaviruses (dated by TCRdb to 2020 to 2022). These TCRs' antigens remain unknown. Libraries were constructed by the immunoSEQ multiplex PCR assay. Not all clones reach the TCRdb copy of this immuneACCESS table, which keeps in-frame sequences only. Checked studies attribute under half of the gap to unresolved V genes and leave the rest unexplained. The sample yields under 25,000 clones; roughly 80% were counted once. Of the sample, approximately 15% is held by the ten largest clones. CD4+ T cells from unexposed donors were collected before the COVID-19 pandemic (2011-2018). After less than 13 days of culture, CD4+ T cells were isolated with the EasySep CD4+ T cell isolation kit. The source material was CD4+ T cells from PBMCs, cultured in vitro. The origin of the receptors is a human donor in good health.

The rearrangement joins TRBV7-9 to TRBJ1-1; possibly TRBD1 for D (5 bases). CDR1 SEHNR and CDR2 FQNEAQ come from the germline V gene (reference sequence). Deletions cut 5 bases from V and 0 bases from J, with 19 bases between. The CDR3 sequence is 17 residues long. The CDR3 region is CASSPWGEGGMNTEAFF. The DNA for the CDR3 is TGTGCCAGCAGCCCCTGGGGGGAAGGTGGGATGAACACTGAAGCTTTCTTT.

The chain couples TRBV11-2 to TRBJ2-7; D may be TRBD2 (6 bases). The CDR3 is 14 amino acids. From germline, CDR1 is SGHAT and CDR2 FQNNGV. The V and J ends lost 3 bases and 4 bases respectively, with 13 bases between them. The CDR3: CASSLEGLTYEQYF. The CDR3 DNA reads TGTGCCAGCAGCTTGGAGGGATTAACTTACGAGCAGTACTTC. Full variable domain (outside the CDR3, taken from reference TRBV11-2 and TRBJ2-7): EAGVAQSPRYKIIEKRQSVAFWCNPISGHATLYWYQQILGQGPKLLIQFQNNGVVDDSQLPKDRFSAERLKGVDSTLKIQPAKLEDSAVYLCASSLEGLTYEQYFGPGTRLTVT.

The chain recombines TRBV10-3 with TRBJ2-1, with 11 bases aligning to TRBD2. Trimming cost V 4 bases and J 4 bases; bases outside gene matches: 6. The CDR3 covers 16 residues. Germline V gives CDR1 ENHRY, CDR2 SYGVKD. The CDR3 protein is CAISALAGGQYNEQFF. CDR3 coding DNA: TGTGCCATCAGTGCTTTAGCGGGAGGGCAATACAATGAGCAGTTCTTC.

The V gene is TRBV3-1 (or the pseudogene TRBV3-2), the J gene TRBJ2-7; D is ambiguous. The CDR3 contains 13 residues. The germline gives CDR1 LGHDT, CDR2 YNNKEL (reference sequence). V was clipped by 3 bases and J by 4 bases, with 10 bases between them. The CDR3 is CASSHQALYEQYF. The CDR3, as DNA: TGTGCCAGCAGCCATCAGGCCCTGTACGAGCAGTACTTC.

The rearrangement uses TRBV6-4 and TRBJ2-1, with 10 bases lining up with TRBD2. Germline CDR1 and CDR2: MRHNA and SNTAGT. The CDR3 has 15 amino acids. Germline trimming cut 3 bases from V and 4 bases from J; bases unmatched to any gene: 3. In DNA, the CDR3 is TGTGCCAGCAGTGAAACTAGCGGGGATTACAATGAGCAGTTCTTC. Translating gives CASSETSGDYNEQFF.

The rearrangement uses TRBV6-5 and TRBJ1-5; TRBD1 agrees at 8 bases. The J segment lost 6 bases and the V segment lost 4 bases, leaving 8 bases of the junction unmatched. CDR1 MNHEY and CDR2 SVGAGI come from the germline V gene. The CDR3 spans 15 residues. CDR3 bases: TGTGCCAGCAGTTGGAATACAGGGGGAAGTCAGCCCCAGCATTTT. Amino acid sequence: CASSWNTGGSQPQHF.

The chain combines TRBV7-9 with TRBJ1-5; tentative D call: TRBD1 (6 bases). V lost 1 base to trimming and J lost 2 bases, with 15 bases between them. The CDR3 is made up of 17 amino acids. The germline V gene encodes CDR1 SEHNR and CDR2 FQNEAQ (reference sequence). The CDR3 protein is CASSLGGGRGGNQPQHF. The CDR3, as DNA: TGTGCCAGCAGCTTAGGTGGGGGCCGGGGTGGCAATCAGCCCCAGCATTTT.

V usage is TRBV3-1 (or the pseudogene TRBV3-2) and J usage is TRBJ2-7, with a tentative D call TRBD1 (5 bases). This CDR3 is built from 14 residues. Germline loops: CDR1 LGHDT, CDR2 YNNKEL (reference sequence). Trimming took off 4 bases at V and 1 base at J, with 11 bases between the two ends. The CDR3 loop reads CASSPRGLSYEQYF. The CDR3 bases are TGTGCCAGCAGCCCTAGGGGCCTATCCTACGAGCAGTACTTC.

The chain joins TRBV12-5 to TRBJ2-7; 7 bases match TRBD2. The CDR3 has 16 residues. Germline trimming cut 2 bases from V and 2 bases from J; bases unmatched to any gene: 9. Per germline, CDR1 LGHNT and CDR2 FRNRAP. The CDR3, as DNA: TGTGCTAGTGGTTTGAGACTAGCTACGGAAACCTACGAGCAGTACTTC. Encoded protein: CASGLRLATETYEQYF. The full variable domain, in which reference TRBV12-5 and TRBJ2-7 provide the parts outside the CDR3, is DARVTQTPRHKVTEMGQEVTMRCQPILGHNTVFWYRQTMMQGLELLAYFRNRAPLDDSGMPKDRFSAEMPDATLATLKIQPSEPRDSAVYFCASGLRLATETYEQYFGPGTRLTVT.

This chain links TRBV5-1 with TRBJ2-7; weak D call: TRBD1 (5 bases). Germline V gene sequence: CDR1 SGHRS, CDR2 YFSETQ. Trimming pared 2 bases from V and 1 base from J, leaving 16 bases between. CDR3 length: 16 residues. CDR3 in DNA: TGCGCCAGCAGCTTTTTTTCTGGCAGGACATCCTACGAGCAGTACTTC. Its translation: CASSFFSGRTSYEQYF.

The chain couples TRBV18 to TRBJ2-7; D gene uncertain. This CDR3 comprises 14 residues. Trimming took 2 bases from V and 2 from J, leaving 10 bases between them. Germline V gene data show CDR1 as KGHSH and CDR2 as LQKENI. CDR3 sequence (DNA): TGTGCCAGCTCACCAGTCGGAAACACCTACGAGCAGTACTTC. Its translation: CASSPVGNTYEQYF.

The chain couples TRBV10-3 to TRBJ2-1; TRBD1 aligns across 8 bases. J was trimmed by 9 bases and V by 11 bases; bases with no gene match: 15. The CDR3 covers 14 residues. Germline V gene lookup returns CDR1 ENHRY and CDR2 SYGVKD. CDR3 protein: CALARGDRPTEQFF. CDR3 bases: TGTGCCCTGGCTAGGGGGGACAGGCCGACTGAGCAGTTCTTC.

This sequence joins TRBV30 and TRBJ1-4; 7 nucleotides agree with TRBD1. With 4 bases clipped from V and 4 bases from J, the junction kept 9 bases outside the gene matches. CDR1 is GTSNPN and CDR2 is SVGIG in the germline V gene (reference sequence). This CDR3 region has 15 residues. Here the CDR3 DNA reads TGTGCCTGGACACCCGGGACAGCCTATAATGAAAAACTGTTTTTT. Its protein product is CAWTPGTAYNEKLFF.

V usage is TRBV18 and J usage is TRBJ2-7; 7 nucleotides agree with TRBD1. The V gene end was trimmed by 10 bases and the J gene end by 3 bases; junction bases not matched to a gene: 12. Germline V gives CDR1 KGHSH, CDR2 LQKENI. This CDR3 comprises 14 residues. CDR3 bases: TGTGCCACTGCATTGGGGACAGATCGCTACGAGCAGTACTTC. This encodes CATALGTDRYEQYF.

This clone was detected a few times. The V call is TRBV30, the J call TRBJ1-2, with D possibly being TRBD1 (5 bases). The CDR3 loop spans 17 amino acids. Germline lookup yields CDR1 GTSNPN and CDR2 SVGIG (reference sequence). V was trimmed by 3 bases and J by 0 bases, leaving 20 bases between them. The CDR3 loop is CAWRIWAGSEPNYGYTF. The CDR3 DNA reads TGTGCCTGGAGAATTTGGGCAGGGTCAGAGCCTAACTATGGCTACACCTTC.

The CDR3 DNA reads as TGTGCCAGCAGCCCCATCGACCGACTGAGCTCCTACGAGCAGTACTTC. This translates into CASSPIDRLSSYEQYF. The chain employs TRBV11-2 and TRBJ2-7, with unresolved D. Germline V CDR1 and CDR2: SGHAT, FQNNGV. This CDR3 region has 16 residues. Trimming stripped 5 bases from V and 0 bases from J, with 17 bases between.